Below, 18 T cell receptor beta chains from the same sample are listed, as sequenced in a study of blood T cell repertoires in COVID-19. This table comes from immunoSEQ multiplex PCR, and its TCRdb copy is limited to in-frame clones, with some not included. The sample consists of 250,000 to 300,000 clones, 65% to 90% of them appearing once. The sequenced sample was peripheral blood. The receptors originated from a woman in her 70s with COVID-19, enrolled during active disease.

The chain joins TRBV5-1 to TRBJ2-7; 8 bases line up with TRBD2. Trimming at V came to 4 bases and at J to 2 bases, leaving 11 bases not matched to a gene. In germline, CDR1 is SGHRS, CDR2 YFSETQ. The CDR3 totals 16 residues. CDR3 bases: TGCGCCAGCAGCCTACAACTAGCGGCGCAAACCTACGAGCAGTACTTC. It codes for CASSLQLAAQTYEQYF. Filled out from reference TRBV5-1 and TRBJ2-7, the complete variable domain reads KAGVTQTPRYLIKTRGQQVTLSCSPISGHRSVSWYQQTPGQGLQFLFEYFSETQRNKGNFPGRFSGRQFSNSRSEMNVSTLELGDSALYLCASSLQLAAQTYEQYFGPGTRLTVT.

This chain links TRBV24-1 with TRBJ2-3; the D gene is possibly TRBD2 (5 bases). The CDR3 has 13 amino acids. Per germline, CDR1 KGHDR and CDR2 SFDVKD. V lost 4 bases and J 5 bases, leaving 9 bases between the germline ends. The CDR3 sequence is CATSEASQDTQYF. The CDR3 DNA sequence: TGTGCCACCAGTGAGGCTAGCCAAGATACGCAGTATTTT.

This rearrangement joins TRBV19 to TRBJ2-1, with 8 bases matching TRBD2. This CDR3 has 12 amino acids. V shed 7 bases, J shed 6 bases, and the junction held 2 bases outside the gene matches. The germline gives CDR1 LNHDA, CDR2 SQIVND (reference sequence). The CDR3 protein is CASKAGGNEQFF. The CDR3 DNA reads TGTGCCAGTAAGGCGGGGGGCAATGAGCAGTTCTTC.

The genes are TRBV30 and TRBJ1-5, with 7 bases matching TRBD1. The CDR3 consists of 13 residues. The J segment lost 6 bases and the V segment lost 3 bases, leaving 5 bases of the junction unmatched. Germline CDR1 and CDR2: GTSNPN and SVGIG (reference sequence). DNA for the CDR3: TGTGCCTGGAGCCAGGGGGGTCGTCAGCCCCAGCATTTT. This sequence encodes CAWSQGGRQPQHF.

CDR3 loop: CASSLYRGSAGELFF. The CDR3 DNA sequence: TGTGCCAGCAGCTTATACAGGGGGTCGGCCGGGGAGCTGTTTTTT. The V call is TRBV7-9, the J call TRBJ2-2; TRBD1 matches at 8 bases. The CDR3 runs 15 residues. Germline values: CDR1 SEHNR, CDR2 FQNEAQ (reference sequence). With V trimmed by 2 bases and J by 6 bases, 5 bases remained unmatched.

This clone showed up just a few times. V usage is TRBV7-2 and J usage is TRBJ2-5, with 10 bases lining up with TRBD1. The CDR3 is 14 amino acids. The germline gives CDR1 SGHTA, CDR2 FQGNSA. Trimming took 4 bases from V and 5 from J; bases not matched to a gene: 4. In nucleotides, the CDR3 is TGTGCCAGCAGCTCATGGACAGGGGGTGAGACCCAGTACTTC. Protein: CASSSWTGGETQYF.

This clone came up once. The rearrangement links TRBV5-6 to TRBJ1-2, with D unclear. V lost 0 bases and J lost 2, with 8 bases in between. Germline CDR1 SGHDT, CDR2 YYEEEE. The length of the CDR3 is 14 residues. As DNA, the CDR3 is TGTGCCAGCAGCTTGGCTTCCGGGAACTATGGCTACACCTTC. Translating it yields CASSLASGNYGYTF.

This clone was observed once. The V gene is TRBV9, the J gene TRBJ2-3; TRBD1 might be the D (6 bases). Trimming pared 0 bases from V and 0 bases from J, leaving 20 bases between. This CDR3 contains 19 residues. Germline V lookup: CDR1 SGDLS, CDR2 YYNGEE. The CDR3 sequence: CASSVARGGQGISTDTQYF. CDR3 nucleotide sequence: TGTGCCAGCAGCGTAGCCCGCGGCGGGCAGGGGATTAGCACAGATACGCAGTATTTT. Together with reference TRBV9 and TRBJ2-3, the CDR3 gives the full variable domain: DSGVTQTPKHLITATGQRVTLRCSPRSGDLSVYWYQQSLDQGLQFLIQYYNGEERAKGNILERFSAQQFPDLHSELNLSSLELGDSALYFCASSVARGGQGISTDTQYFGPGTRLTVL.

CDR3 nucleotides: TGTGCCAGCAGCGTTGACAGGAACACAGATACGCAGTATTTT. Translated, it gives CASSVDRNTDTQYF. The chain links TRBV9 to TRBJ2-3, with D perhaps TRBD1 (6 bases). Germline lookup yields CDR1 SGDLS and CDR2 YYNGEE. The CDR3 has 14 amino acids. With 2 bases removed from V and 2 bases from J, the gap between germline ends came to 9 bases.

The chain is built from TRBV7-2 and TRBJ2-1; 10 positions match TRBD2. This CDR3 spans 16 amino acids. CDR1 SGHTA and CDR2 FQGNSA come from the germline V gene. The V gene end was trimmed by 4 bases and the J gene end by 4 bases; junction bases not matched to a gene: 7. CDR3 DNA sequence: TGTGCCAGCAGCTCGAAGCGGGGGGGCTCGTACAATGAGCAGTTCTTC. Its translation: CASSSKRGGSYNEQFF.

The rearrangement uses TRBV7-2 and TRBJ2-7; D is unresolved. The V end lost 7 bases, the J end lost 6 bases, and 10 bases lay between the germline ends. Per germline, CDR1 SGHTA and CDR2 FQGNSA. The CDR3 totals 11 residues. The CDR3 sequence is CASNNLGEQYF. The CDR3 DNA is TGTGCCAGCAACAACCTAGGCGAGCAGTACTTC.

V and J are TRBV5-1 and TRBJ2-7; TRBD1 agrees at 10 bases. Per the germline V gene, CDR1 is SGHRS and CDR2 is YFSETQ. The CDR3 consists of 13 residues. V shed 4 bases, J shed 5 bases, and the junction held 3 bases outside the gene matches. CDR3 in DNA: TGCGCCAGCAGCACCGGGACAGGGGACGAGCAGTACTTC. Residues: CASSTGTGDEQYF.

The CDR3 sequence is CSVDLLGQGEGYGYTF. The CDR3 nucleotides are TGCAGCGTGGACCTTTTAGGTCAGGGGGAAGGCTATGGCTACACCTTC. This chain connects TRBV29-1 to TRBJ1-2; 7 bases are a match to TRBD1. J gave up 4 bases and V 6 bases, and 17 bases lay outside the gene matches. CDR1 and CDR2 (germline): SQVTM, ANQGSEA. The CDR3 consists of 16 residues.

The chain uses TRBV7-8 and TRBJ1-6; possibly TRBD1 for D (5 bases). The germline gives CDR1 SGHVS, CDR2 FQNEAQ. Trimming took off 5 bases at V and 8 bases at J, with 16 bases between the two ends. The CDR3 loop spans 15 amino acids. The CDR3 coding sequence is TGTGCCAGCAGCCCCAAGGACAAAAGGGATTCACCCCTCCACTTT. Its translation: CASSPKDKRDSPLHF.

V usage is TRBV27 and J usage is TRBJ1-5, with D hard to call. Germline CDR1 reads MNHEY; CDR2 reads SMNVEV (reference sequence). The V end lost 0 bases, the J end lost 7 bases, and 13 bases lay between the germline ends. The CDR3 consists of 15 residues. CDR3 protein: CASSLSIQASQPQHF. CDR3 DNA: TGTGCCAGCAGTTTATCTATTCAGGCCAGCCAGCCCCAGCATTTT.

J is TRBJ1-2 and V is TRBV13; no firm D call. Germline V gives CDR1 PRHDT, CDR2 FYEKMQ (reference sequence). This CDR3 is built from 14 residues. V was shortened by 1 base and J by 8 bases, with 14 bases between the two germline ends. This CDR3 is CASSLERSRMGYTF. CDR3 in DNA: TGTGCCAGCAGCTTAGAGAGATCCAGGATGGGCTACACCTTC.

The chain has TRBV7-2 and TRBJ1-5; D unresolved. V lost 1 base, J lost 6 bases, and 22 bases lay in between. The germline CDR1 and CDR2 sequences are SGHTA and FQGNSA. The CDR3 consists of 18 residues. CDR3 sequence (DNA): TGTGCCAGCAGCTTAGGGAGAAGCGACCCAAAAGGAAGTCAGCCCCAGCATTTT. Encoded protein: CASSLGRSDPKGSQPQHF.

The J gene is TRBJ1-2, the V gene TRBV15; D uncertain. Germline values: CDR1 LNHNV, CDR2 YYDKDF (reference sequence). V dropped 0 bases and J dropped 4 bases, with 21 bases sitting between them. This CDR3 is 18 amino acids long. The CDR3 here is CATSRDLLAAGIGYGYTF. Written as DNA, the CDR3 is TGTGCCACCAGCAGAGATCTCTTGGCGGCGGGCATAGGCTATGGCTACACCTTC.